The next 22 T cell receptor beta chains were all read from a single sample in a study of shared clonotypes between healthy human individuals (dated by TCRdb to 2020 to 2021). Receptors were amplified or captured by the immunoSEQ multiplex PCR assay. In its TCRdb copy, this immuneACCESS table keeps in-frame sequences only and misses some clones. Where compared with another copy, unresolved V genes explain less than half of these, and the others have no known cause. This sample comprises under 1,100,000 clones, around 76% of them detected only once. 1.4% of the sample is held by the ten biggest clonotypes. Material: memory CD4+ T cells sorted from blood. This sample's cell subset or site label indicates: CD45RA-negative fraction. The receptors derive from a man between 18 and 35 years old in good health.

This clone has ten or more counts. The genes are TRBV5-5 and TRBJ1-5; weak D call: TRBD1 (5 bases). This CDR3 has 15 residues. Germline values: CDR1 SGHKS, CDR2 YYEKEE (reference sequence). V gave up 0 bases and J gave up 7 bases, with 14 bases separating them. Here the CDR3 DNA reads TGTGCCAGCAGCTTGGCTCCGGACTGGGGCCAGCCCCAGCATTTT. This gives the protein CASSLAPDWGQPQHF.

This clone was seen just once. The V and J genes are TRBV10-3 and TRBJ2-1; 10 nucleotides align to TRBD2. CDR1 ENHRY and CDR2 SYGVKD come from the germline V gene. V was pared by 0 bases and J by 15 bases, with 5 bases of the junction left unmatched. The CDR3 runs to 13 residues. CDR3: CAISESGTSEVFF. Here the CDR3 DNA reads TGTGCCATCAGTGAGTCCGGGACTAGCGAGGTGTTCTTC.

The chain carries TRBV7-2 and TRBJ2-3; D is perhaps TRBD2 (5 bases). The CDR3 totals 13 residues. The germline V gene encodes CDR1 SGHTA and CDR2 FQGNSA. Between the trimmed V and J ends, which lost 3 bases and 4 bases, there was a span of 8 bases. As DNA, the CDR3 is TGTGCCAGCAGCTTCCTAGCCCCAGATACGCAGTATTTT. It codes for CASSFLAPDTQYF.

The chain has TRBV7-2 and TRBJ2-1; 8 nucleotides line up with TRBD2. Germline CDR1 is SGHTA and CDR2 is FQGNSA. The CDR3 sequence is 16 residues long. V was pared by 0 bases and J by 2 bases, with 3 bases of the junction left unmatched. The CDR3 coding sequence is TGTGCCAGCAGCTTAGCGCCGGGGGGGACCTACAATGAGCAGTTCTTC. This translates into CASSLAPGGTYNEQFF.

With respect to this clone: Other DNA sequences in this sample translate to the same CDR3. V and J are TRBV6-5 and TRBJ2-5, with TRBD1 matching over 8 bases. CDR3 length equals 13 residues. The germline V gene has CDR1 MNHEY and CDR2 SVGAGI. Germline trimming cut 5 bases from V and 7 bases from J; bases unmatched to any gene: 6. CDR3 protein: CASSETGVGTQYF. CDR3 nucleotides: TGTGCCAGCAGTGAGACAGGGGTAGGGACCCAGTACTTC.

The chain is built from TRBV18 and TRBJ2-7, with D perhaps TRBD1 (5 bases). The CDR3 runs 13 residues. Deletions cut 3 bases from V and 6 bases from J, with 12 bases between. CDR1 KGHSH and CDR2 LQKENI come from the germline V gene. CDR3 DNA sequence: TGTGCCAGCTCACCGGCAGGGCGGCTCGAGCAGTACTTC. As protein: CASSPAGRLEQYF.

CDR3 in DNA: TGTGCCAGCAGTGGATGGACAGGGATCGCCGAGCAGTACTTC. Translating gives CASSGWTGIAEQYF. The genes are TRBV2 and TRBJ2-7; TRBD1 aligns across 8 bases. The CDR3 totals 14 residues. Germline CDR1 and CDR2: SNHLY and FYNNEI. V gave up 4 bases and J gave up 6 bases; unmatched junction bases: 8.

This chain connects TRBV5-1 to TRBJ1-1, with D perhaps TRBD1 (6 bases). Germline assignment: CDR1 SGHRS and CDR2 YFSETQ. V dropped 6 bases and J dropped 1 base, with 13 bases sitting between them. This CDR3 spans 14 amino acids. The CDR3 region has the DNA TGCGCCAGCACCCGAGGGGGGGCGAACACTGAAGCTTTCTTT. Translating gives CASTRGGANTEAFF. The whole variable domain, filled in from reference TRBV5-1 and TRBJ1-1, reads KAGVTQTPRYLIKTRGQQVTLSCSPISGHRSVSWYQQTPGQGLQFLFEYFSETQRNKGNFPGRFSGRQFSNSRSEMNVSTLELGDSALYLCASTRGGANTEAFFGQGTRLTVV.

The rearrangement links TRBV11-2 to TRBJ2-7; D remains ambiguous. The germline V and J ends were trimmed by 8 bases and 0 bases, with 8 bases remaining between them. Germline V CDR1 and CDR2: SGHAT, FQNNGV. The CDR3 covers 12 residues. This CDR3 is CASGQSSYEQYF. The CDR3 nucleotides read TGTGCCAGCGGGCAAAGCTCCTACGAGCAGTACTTC.

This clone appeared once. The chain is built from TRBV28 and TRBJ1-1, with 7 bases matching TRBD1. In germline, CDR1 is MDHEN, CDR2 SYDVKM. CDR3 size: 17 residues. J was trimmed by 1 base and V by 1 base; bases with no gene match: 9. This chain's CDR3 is CASSLLQGRGENTEAFF. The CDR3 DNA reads TGTGCCAGCAGTTTATTACAGGGGCGCGGGGAGAACACTGAAGCTTTCTTT.

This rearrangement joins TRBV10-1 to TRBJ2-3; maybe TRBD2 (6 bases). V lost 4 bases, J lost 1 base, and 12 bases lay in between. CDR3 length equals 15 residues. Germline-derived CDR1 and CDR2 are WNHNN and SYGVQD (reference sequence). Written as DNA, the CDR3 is TGCGCCAGCAGTGCCGCTAGCGCAGGCACAGATACGCAGTATTTT. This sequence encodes CASSAASAGTDTQYF.

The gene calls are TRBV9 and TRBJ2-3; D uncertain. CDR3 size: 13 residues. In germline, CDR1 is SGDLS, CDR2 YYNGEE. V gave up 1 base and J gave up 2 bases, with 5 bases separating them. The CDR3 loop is CASSVTPTDTQYF. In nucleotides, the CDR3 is TGTGCCAGCAGCGTAACCCCCACAGATACGCAGTATTTT.

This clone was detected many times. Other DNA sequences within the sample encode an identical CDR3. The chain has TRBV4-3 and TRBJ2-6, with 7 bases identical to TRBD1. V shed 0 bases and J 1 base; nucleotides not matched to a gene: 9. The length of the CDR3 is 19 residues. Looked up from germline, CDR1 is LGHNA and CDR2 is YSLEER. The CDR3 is CASSQDLRGQTSGANVLTF. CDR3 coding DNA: TGCGCCAGCAGCCAAGATCTAAGGGGACAGACATCTGGGGCCAACGTCCTGACTTTC.

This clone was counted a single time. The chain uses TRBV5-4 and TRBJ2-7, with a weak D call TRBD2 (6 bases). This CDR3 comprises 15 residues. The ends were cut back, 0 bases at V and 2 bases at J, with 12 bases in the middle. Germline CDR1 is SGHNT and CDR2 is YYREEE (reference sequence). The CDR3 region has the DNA TGTGCCAGCAGCTTGGGTGGAGGGATCGCCTACGAGCAGTACTTC. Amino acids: CASSLGGGIAYEQYF.

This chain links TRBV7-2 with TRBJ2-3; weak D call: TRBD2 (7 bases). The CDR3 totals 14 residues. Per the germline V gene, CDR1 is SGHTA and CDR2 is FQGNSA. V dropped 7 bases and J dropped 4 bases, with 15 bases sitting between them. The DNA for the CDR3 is TGTGCCAGCAAAGGGGGGAGGGTGTCAGATACGCAGTATTTT. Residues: CASKGGRVSDTQYF.

CDR3 nucleotide sequence: TGTGCCAGCTCAGCGGGGGTTACTAATGAAAAACTGTTTTTT. As protein: CASSAGVTNEKLFF. The V and J genes are TRBV18 and TRBJ1-4; a weak D match, TRBD1 (5 bases). The V end was cut by 5 bases, the J end by 2 bases, with 9 bases between. The germline V gene has CDR1 KGHSH and CDR2 LQKENI. CDR3 size: 14 residues.

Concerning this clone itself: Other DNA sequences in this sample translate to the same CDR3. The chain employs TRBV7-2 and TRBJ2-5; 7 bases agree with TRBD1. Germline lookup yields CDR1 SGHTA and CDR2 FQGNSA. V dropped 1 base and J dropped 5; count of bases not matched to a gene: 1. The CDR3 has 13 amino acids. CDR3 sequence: CASSLEGGETQYF. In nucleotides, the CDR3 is TGTGCCAGCAGCTTAGAAGGGGGCGAGACCCAGTACTTC.

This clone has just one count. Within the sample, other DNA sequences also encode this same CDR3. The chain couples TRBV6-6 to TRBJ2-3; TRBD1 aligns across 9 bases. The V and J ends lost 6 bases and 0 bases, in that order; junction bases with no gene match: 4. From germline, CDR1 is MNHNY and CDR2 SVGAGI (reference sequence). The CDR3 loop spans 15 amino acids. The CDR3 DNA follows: TGTGCCAGCAGCCGGGGACAGGGAAGCACAGATACGCAGTATTTT. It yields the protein CASSRGQGSTDTQYF.

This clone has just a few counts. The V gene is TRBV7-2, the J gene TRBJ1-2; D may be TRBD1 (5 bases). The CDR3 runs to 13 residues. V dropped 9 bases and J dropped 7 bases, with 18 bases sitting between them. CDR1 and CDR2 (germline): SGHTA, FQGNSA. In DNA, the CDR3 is TGTGCCAGTTCCGGGACGACTACTACTGGCTACACCTTC. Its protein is CASSGTTTTGYTF.

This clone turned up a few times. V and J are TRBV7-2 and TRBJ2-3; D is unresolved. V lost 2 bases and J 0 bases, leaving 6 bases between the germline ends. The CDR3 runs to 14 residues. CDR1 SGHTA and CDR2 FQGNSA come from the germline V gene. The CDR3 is CASSLKGSTDTQYF. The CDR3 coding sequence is TGTGCCAGCAGCTTAAAAGGGAGCACAGATACGCAGTATTTT.

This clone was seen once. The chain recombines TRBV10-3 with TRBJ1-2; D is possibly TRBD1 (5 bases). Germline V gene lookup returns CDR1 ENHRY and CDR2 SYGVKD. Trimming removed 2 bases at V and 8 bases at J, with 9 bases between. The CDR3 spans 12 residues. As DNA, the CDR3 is TGTGCCATCAGTGAGGGGGGGTTCGGCTACACCTTC. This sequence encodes CAISEGGFGYTF.

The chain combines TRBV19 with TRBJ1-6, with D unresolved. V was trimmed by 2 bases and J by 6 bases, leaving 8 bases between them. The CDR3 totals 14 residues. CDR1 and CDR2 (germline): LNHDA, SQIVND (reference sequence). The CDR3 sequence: CASSIQSINSPLHF. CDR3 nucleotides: TGTGCCAGTAGTATACAGAGTATTAATTCACCCCTCCACTTT.